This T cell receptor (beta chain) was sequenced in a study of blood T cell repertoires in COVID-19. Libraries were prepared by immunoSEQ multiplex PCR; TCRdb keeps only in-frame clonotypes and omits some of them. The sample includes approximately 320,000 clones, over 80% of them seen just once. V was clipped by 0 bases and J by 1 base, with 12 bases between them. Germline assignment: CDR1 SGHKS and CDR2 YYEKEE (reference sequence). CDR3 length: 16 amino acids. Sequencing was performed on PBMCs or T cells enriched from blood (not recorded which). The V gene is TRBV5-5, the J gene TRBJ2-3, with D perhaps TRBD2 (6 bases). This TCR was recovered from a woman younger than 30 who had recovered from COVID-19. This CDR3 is CASSLVSGGGTDTQYF. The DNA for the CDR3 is TGTGCCAGCAGCTTGGTTAGCGGAGGAGGCACAGATACGCAGTATTTT.